This is a list of T cell receptor beta chains from one sample in a study of long-term antiretroviral therapy in people with HIV. Here immunoSEQ multiplex PCR was the method, and the copy in TCRdb shows in-frame clones only, minus some. The data show tens of thousands of clones, roughly 85% seen once. The specimen comprised unsorted PBMCs, sampled roughly 2.9 years before starting antiretroviral therapy. The origin of the receptors is a woman aged 25-40 years with HIV. The CDR3 runs from the conserved cysteine through the conserved F or W. The D gene is left open where the match is weak. The size of a clone is reported for some rows only, either as once, few or many, or as a class for expanded clones.

CDR3 protein: CASSEALGQGSRGEQFF; CDR3 DNA: TGTGCCAGCAGTGAAGCTCTAGGACAGGGATCGAGGGGTGAGCAGTTCTTC; V gene: TRBV6-1; clone size: .; D gene: TRBD1; J gene: TRBJ2-1
CDR3 protein: CASSYSLGETNEKLFF; CDR3 DNA: TGTGCCAGCAGTTACTCCCTGGGGGAAACTAATGAAAAACTGTTTTTT; V gene: TRBV6-5; clone size: .; D gene: .; J gene: TRBJ1-4
CDR3 protein: CASSHYAVPGQGTKLFF; CDR3 DNA: TGTGCCAGCAGCCACTATGCTGTACCGGGACAGGGGACGAAACTGTTTTTT; V gene: TRBV14; clone size: once; D gene: TRBD1; J gene: TRBJ1-4
CDR3 protein: CAWSLSGRSYNSPLHF; CDR3 DNA: TGTGCCTGGAGCTTATCTGGGAGGTCCTATAATTCACCCCTCCACTTT; V gene: TRBV30; clone size: .; D gene: .; J gene: TRBJ1-6
CDR3 protein: CASSASPGPGHGYTF; CDR3 DNA: TGTGCCAGCAGCGCCTCGCCGGGACCCGGGCACGGCTACACCTTC; V gene: TRBV9; clone size: few; D gene: .; J gene: TRBJ1-2
CDR3 protein: CAWSSRDEQYF; CDR3 DNA: TGTGCCTGGAGTTCCCGGGACGAGCAGTACTTC; V gene: TRBV30; clone size: few; D gene: .; J gene: TRBJ2-7
CDR3 protein: CASSLRTGTGELFF; CDR3 DNA: TGTGCCAGCAGCTTACGGACAGGGACCGGGGAGCTGTTTTTT; V gene: TRBV7-9; clone size: .; D gene: TRBD1; J gene: TRBJ2-2
CDR3 protein: CATGGTETQYF; CDR3 DNA: TGTGCCACCGGGGGAACAGAGACCCAGTACTTC; V gene: TRBV15; clone size: .; D gene: .; J gene: TRBJ2-5
CDR3 protein: CASSQPGQRPGMAFF; CDR3 DNA: TGTGCCAGCTCCCAACCGGGACAAAGACCCGGAATGGCTTTCTTT; V gene: TRBV2; clone size: .; D gene: .; J gene: TRBJ1-1
CDR3 protein: CATSRAPGGNQPQHF; CDR3 DNA: TGTGCCACCAGCAGAGCCCCAGGGGGCAATCAGCCCCAGCATTTT; V gene: TRBV15; clone size: .; D gene: .; J gene: TRBJ1-5
CDR3 protein: CASSPEQLNGYTF; CDR3 DNA: TGTGCCAGCTCACCCGAGCAGCTTAATGGCTACACCTTC; V gene: TRBV18; clone size: .; D gene: .; J gene: TRBJ1-2
CDR3 protein: CASSITLEGNTIYF; CDR3 DNA: TGTGCCAGCAGTATCACATTGGAGGGAAACACCATATATTTT; V gene: TRBV7-9; clone size: .; D gene: .; J gene: TRBJ1-3
CDR3 protein: CASSSGLQETQYF; CDR3 DNA: TGCGCCAGCAGCTCGGGACTCCAAGAGACCCAGTACTTC; V gene: TRBV5-1; clone size: .; D gene: .; J gene: TRBJ2-5
CDR3 protein: CASSLSRPGGQGNTGELFF; CDR3 DNA: TGTGCCAGCAGTTTATCAAGGCCGGGCGGACAGGGGAACACCGGGGAGCTGTTTTTT; V gene: TRBV27; clone size: .; D gene: TRBD1; J gene: TRBJ2-2
CDR3 protein: CASTPTGFGDTGELFF; CDR3 DNA: TGTGCCAGCACCCCCACAGGGTTCGGGGACACCGGGGAGCTGTTTTTT; V gene: TRBV7-9; clone size: .; D gene: .; J gene: TRBJ2-2
CDR3 protein: CASSYKATGGTGELFF; CDR3 DNA: TGTGCCAGCAGTTACAAGGCGACAGGGGGCACCGGGGAGCTGTTTTTT; V gene: TRBV6-6; clone size: .; D gene: TRBD1; J gene: TRBJ2-2
CDR3 protein: CASSVARAGYTF; CDR3 DNA: TGTGCCAGCAGCGTAGCCAGGGCTGGCTACACCTTC; V gene: TRBV9; clone size: .; D gene: .; J gene: TRBJ1-2
CDR3 protein: CASNNYNEQFF; CDR3 DNA: TGTGCCAGCAACAATTACAATGAGCAGTTCTTC; V gene: TRBV2; clone size: .; D gene: .; J gene: TRBJ2-1
CDR3 protein: CAWRGGGGNTIYF; CDR3 DNA: TGTGCCTGGAGAGGTGGGGGAGGAAACACCATATATTTT; V gene: TRBV30; clone size: once; D gene: .; J gene: TRBJ1-3
CDR3 protein: CASGATRDRGLHQPQHF; CDR3 DNA: TGTGCTAGTGGTGCCACCCGGGACAGGGGGTTACATCAGCCCCAGCATTTT; V gene: TRBV12-5; clone size: once; D gene: TRBD1; J gene: TRBJ1-5
CDR3 protein: CASSPRQANSPLHF; CDR3 DNA: TGTGCCAGCAGCCCGAGACAGGCAAATTCACCCCTCCACTTT; V gene: TRBV27; clone size: .; D gene: .; J gene: TRBJ1-6
CDR3 protein: CASRTGQLNTGELFF; CDR3 DNA: TGTGCCAGCAGAACGGGACAGCTGAACACCGGGGAGCTGTTTTTT; V gene: TRBV28; clone size: .; D gene: TRBD1; J gene: TRBJ2-2
CDR3 protein: CASSLFQGPATNEKLFF; CDR3 DNA: TGCGCCAGCAGCCTTTTCCAGGGGCCTGCAACTAATGAAAAACTGTTTTTT; V gene: TRBV4-1; clone size: .; D gene: .; J gene: TRBJ1-4
CDR3 protein: CATGLGEGLNYGYTF; CDR3 DNA: TGTGCCACCGGACTAGGAGAGGGCCTCAACTATGGCTACACCTTC; V gene: TRBV19; clone size: .; D gene: .; J gene: TRBJ1-2
CDR3 protein: CASLSKPGQEYNQPQHF; CDR3 DNA: TGTGCCAGCCTTAGCAAACCGGGACAGGAATACAATCAGCCCCAGCATTTT; V gene: TRBV28; clone size: .; D gene: TRBD1; J gene: TRBJ1-5
CDR3 protein: CASKGFRNTEAFF; CDR3 DNA: TGTGCCAGCAAGGGTTTCCGGAACACTGAAGCTTTCTTT; V gene: TRBV2; clone size: .; D gene: .; J gene: TRBJ1-1
CDR3 protein: CAWSRGSGNEQFF; CDR3 DNA: TGTGCCTGGAGTAGGGGGTCGGGAAATGAGCAGTTCTTC; V gene: TRBV30; clone size: .; D gene: .; J gene: TRBJ2-1
CDR3 protein: CASSLDRWAGELFF; CDR3 DNA: TGCGCCAGCAGCTTGGATCGCTGGGCCGGGGAGCTGTTTTTT; V gene: TRBV5-1; clone size: once; D gene: .; J gene: TRBJ2-2
CDR3 protein: CASSLARATEAFF; CDR3 DNA: TGCGCCAGCAGCTTGGCCCGCGCAACTGAAGCTTTCTTT; V gene: TRBV5-1; clone size: .; D gene: .; J gene: TRBJ1-1
CDR3 protein: CATSRGPVMNTEAFF; CDR3 DNA: TGTGCCACCAGCAGAGGTCCGGTCATGAACACTGAAGCTTTCTTT; V gene: TRBV15; clone size: .; D gene: .; J gene: TRBJ1-1
CDR3 protein: CASSEGRLNTEAFF; CDR3 DNA: TGCGCCAGCAGCGAGGGCAGACTGAACACTGAAGCTTTCTTT; V gene: TRBV5-1; clone size: .; D gene: .; J gene: TRBJ1-1
CDR3 protein: CAGTGWNTEAFF; CDR3 DNA: TGTGCCGGCACAGGGTGGAACACTGAAGCTTTCTTT; V gene: TRBV30; clone size: .; D gene: .; J gene: TRBJ1-1
CDR3 protein: CACKDRAGDEQFF; CDR3 DNA: TGTGCCTGCAAAGACAGGGCGGGGGATGAGCAGTTCTTC; V gene: TRBV6-1; clone size: .; D gene: .; J gene: TRBJ2-1
CDR3 protein: CASSLLDHYEQYF; CDR3 DNA: TGTGCCAGCAGTTTATTGGACCACTACGAGCAGTACTTC; V gene: TRBV28; clone size: .; D gene: .; J gene: TRBJ2-7
CDR3 protein: CSATVNTEAFF; CDR3 DNA: TGCAGTGCCACCGTGAACACTGAAGCTTTCTTT; V gene: TRBV20-1; clone size: .; D gene: .; J gene: TRBJ1-1
CDR3 protein: CASSLAWYTGELFF; CDR3 DNA: TGTGCCAGCAGCTTAGCTTGGTACACCGGGGAGCTGTTTTTT; V gene: TRBV11-2; clone size: .; D gene: .; J gene: TRBJ2-2
CDR3 protein: CSVEKGPGTADYLFTEAFF; CDR3 DNA: TGCAGCGTTGAGAAAGGCCCAGGGACAGCTGATTATTTATTCACTGAAGCTTTCTTT; V gene: TRBV29-1; clone size: .; D gene: TRBD1; J gene: TRBJ1-1
CDR3 protein: CASSPLGGNQPQHF; CDR3 DNA: TGTGCCAGCTCACCACTCGGGGGCAATCAGCCCCAGCATTTT; V gene: TRBV18; clone size: .; D gene: .; J gene: TRBJ1-5
CDR3 protein: CASSEIRGQPQHF; CDR3 DNA: TGTGCCAGCAGCGAAATACGGGGTCAGCCCCAGCATTTT; V gene: TRBV6-1; clone size: .; D gene: .; J gene: TRBJ1-5
CDR3 protein: CASSSQGWIYGYTF; CDR3 DNA: TGTGCCAGCAGCTCACAGGGATGGATCTATGGCTACACCTTC; V gene: TRBV14; clone size: .; D gene: .; J gene: TRBJ1-2
CDR3 protein: CSVSEVGYTF; CDR3 DNA: TGCAGCGTTTCGGAAGTAGGCTACACCTTC; V gene: TRBV29-1; clone size: .; D gene: .; J gene: TRBJ1-2
CDR3 protein: CASSLLGSVGGDYGYTF; CDR3 DNA: TGTGCCAGCAGTTTATTAGGGTCGGTAGGGGGGGACTATGGCTACACCTTC; V gene: TRBV27; clone size: few; D gene: .; J gene: TRBJ1-2